The 10 T cell receptor beta chains reported below all come from one sample, sequenced in a study of type 1 regulatory T cells. MiXCR was run by TCRdb on the reads, yielding one entry per CDR3 protein. This table has around 65,000 distinct CDR3 sequences, about 48% appearing once. These receptors' antigens are unknown. Input material: cultured non-Tr1 T cells, either the whole culture or a sorted T cell fraction (not recorded which). Receptor source: a human donor in good health.

This clonotype was detected only a few times. The chain joins TRBV6-1 to TRBJ2-3; tentative D call: TRBD2 (5 bases). Deletions cut 3 bases from V and 1 base from J, with 8 bases between. Germline loops: CDR1 MNHNS, CDR2 SASEGT. The CDR3 has 14 residues. The CDR3 loop is CASSDWGGTDTQYF. CDR3 coding DNA: TGTGCCAGCAGTGATTGGGGAGGCACAGATACGCAGTATTTT.

The rearrangement links TRBV20-1 to TRBJ2-2, with 7 nucleotides matching TRBD2. V lost 2 bases and J lost 3; bases outside the gene matches: 6. The CDR3 runs to 15 residues. Per germline, CDR1 DFQATT and CDR2 SNEGSKA (reference sequence). The CDR3 coding sequence is TGCAGTGCTAGATTCGGCGGACTAGACACCGGGGAGCTGTTTTTT. It codes for CSARFGGLDTGELFF.

The chain has TRBV10-3 and TRBJ1-1, with a possible D match to TRBD1 (5 bases). The CDR3 spans 15 residues. Germline V lookup: CDR1 ENHRY, CDR2 SYGVKD. V lost 6 bases, J lost 0 bases, and 14 bases lay in between. The CDR3 region is CAIRGTDSMNTEAFF. CDR3 nucleotide sequence: TGTGCCATCAGGGGGACGGACTCCATGAACACTGAAGCTTTCTTT.

This clonotype was counted between two and nine times. This rearrangement joins TRBV27 to TRBJ2-3; 13 nucleotides align to TRBD2. The CDR3 covers 16 residues. Germline CDR1 reads MNHEY; CDR2 reads SMNVEV (reference sequence). V was pared by 5 bases and J by 4 bases, with 6 bases of the junction left unmatched. The CDR3 region is CASSMGLAGRSDTQYF. In DNA, the CDR3 is TGTGCCAGCAGTATGGGACTAGCGGGACGCTCAGATACGCAGTATTTT.

This chain uses TRBV20-1 with TRBJ2-1, with 9 positions matching TRBD2. J lost 7 bases, V lost 3 bases, and 13 bases had no gene match. CDR3 length equals 16 residues. Germline V gene lookup returns CDR1 DFQATT and CDR2 SNEGSKA (reference sequence). The CDR3 is CSASPLGRGGRNEQFF. CDR3 nucleotide sequence: TGCAGTGCTAGCCCCTTGGGGCGGGGGGGTCGAAATGAGCAGTTCTTC.

The gene calls are TRBV27 and TRBJ2-1; 10 bases agree with TRBD2. In germline, CDR1 is MNHEY, CDR2 SMNVEV (reference sequence). The trim removed 6 bases at V and 9 bases at J, leaving 14 bases unmatched. The CDR3 covers 16 residues. CDR3 protein: CASSSWSGGALSEQFF. DNA of the CDR3: TGTGCCAGCAGCTCATGGAGCGGGGGGGCCTTGAGTGAGCAGTTCTTC.

This chain joins TRBV2 and TRBJ2-7, with D tentatively TRBD1 or TRBD2 (6 bases each). CDR1 SNHLY and CDR2 FYNNEI come from the germline V gene. Trimming shortened V by 0 bases and J by 9 bases, and 15 bases separated the two germline ends. The CDR3 extends over 14 amino acids. This CDR3 reads CASSEALQGTGQYF. For the CDR3, the DNA is TGTGCCAGCAGTGAAGCGCTTCAGGGGACTGGGCAGTACTTC.

V gene TRBV27 combines with J gene TRBJ1-2; D is undetermined. Germline V gives CDR1 MNHEY, CDR2 SMNVEV (reference sequence). The V end was cut by 5 bases, the J end by 4 bases, with 11 bases between. The CDR3 contains 13 residues. CDR3 sequence: CASSPRSGYGYTF. CDR3 DNA sequence: TGTGCCAGCAGTCCCCGTAGTGGCTATGGCTACACCTTC.

The rearrangement links TRBV11-2 to TRBJ2-3, with TRBD2 as a possible D gene (5 bases). V was trimmed by 5 bases and J by 0 bases, leaving 12 bases between them. The CDR3 extends over 15 amino acids. From germline, CDR1 is SGHAT and CDR2 FQNNGV. The CDR3 region is CASSRSGASTDTQYF. The CDR3 bases are TGTGCCAGCAGCCGGAGCGGTGCTAGCACAGATACGCAGTATTTT.

The genes are TRBV7-2 and TRBJ2-7; 7 bases map to TRBD2. The CDR3 totals 14 residues. CDR1 is SGHTA and CDR2 is FQGNSA in the germline V gene. V lost 3 bases to trimming and J lost 3 bases; unmatched junction nucleotides: 5. CDR3 nucleotides: TGTGCCAGCAGCTTTGGCGGGGGAATCTACGAGCAGTACTTC. It specifies CASSFGGGIYEQYF.